The 16 T cell receptor beta chains presented below share a single source sample, sequenced in a study of T-cell memory formation after mild COVID-19 (dated by TCRdb to the early 2020s). The library was prepared using 5' RACE. The sequencing machine was an Illumina NovaSeq 6000. TCRdb trimmed the raw reads at Q25, called clones with MiXCR and kept productive beta chains. Here each entry gathers all rows of one CDR3 protein and keeps the most common genes and DNA. The sample yields roughly 510,000 distinct CDR3 sequences; roughly 17% were counted once. Just over 8% of the sample is taken by the ten largest. The sample taken for sequencing was PBMCs or a T cell subset sorted from them (not recorded which). The source is an adult woman who had mild COVID-19 (a few samples of this study predate the infection). The sample titles of this study are shuffled in the database, so cell type and time point are left out; the donor was told from shared clones.

J is TRBJ2-1 and V is TRBV29-1; 9 bases fit TRBD2. This CDR3 contains 15 residues. J lost 9 bases, V lost 1 base, and 10 bases had no gene match. Per germline, CDR1 SQVTM and CDR2 ANQGSEA. The CDR3 here is CSVEGYERGAGEQFF. CDR3 DNA sequence: TGCAGCGTTGAAGGTTACGAGCGGGGGGCCGGTGAGCAGTTCTTC.

This clonotype has more than one count but fewer than ten. The V call is TRBV20-1, the J call TRBJ2-3, with D possibly being TRBD1 (7 bases). Trimming took 5 bases from V and 2 from J, leaving 17 bases between them. This CDR3 contains 15 residues. CDR1 is DFQATT, CDR2 SNEGSKA, per germline (reference sequence). This CDR3 reads CSARRGTADTDTQYF. CDR3 DNA sequence: TGCAGTGCTCGCCGCGGGACAGCCGACACAGATACGCAGTATTTT.

The J gene is TRBJ1-5, the V gene TRBV6-4; D remains unclear. CDR3 length equals 15 residues. V was trimmed by 3 bases and J by 0 bases, leaving 9 bases between them. The V gene's germline CDR1 is MRHNA and CDR2 SNTAGT. CDR3 residues: CASSDRQYSNQPQHF. CDR3 nucleotides: TGTGCCAGCAGTGATCGGCAGTATAGCAATCAGCCCCAGCATTTT.

The DNA for the CDR3 is TGTGCCAGCAGCCAATCCTCGCGGTCCTCCTACAATGAGCAGTTCTTC. Its protein is CASSQSSRSSYNEQFF. The V gene is TRBV5-4, the J gene TRBJ2-1; D remains unclear. Germline V lookup: CDR1 SGHNT, CDR2 YYREEE (reference sequence). The V end was cut by 4 bases, the J end by 0 bases, with 14 bases between. CDR3 size: 16 residues. The variable domain in full, with the rest retrieved from reference TRBV5-4 and TRBJ2-1, is ETGVTQSPTHLIKTRGQQVTLRCSSQSGHNTVSWYQQALGQGPQFIFQYYREEENGRGNFPPRFSGLQFPNYSSELNVNALELDDSALYLCASSQSSRSSYNEQFFGPGTRLTVL.

The chain combines TRBV20-1 with TRBJ2-1, with no clear D. With 3 bases removed from V and 5 bases from J, the gap between germline ends came to 17 bases. There are 15 residues in the CDR3. Germline CDR1 DFQATT, CDR2 SNEGSKA (reference sequence). The CDR3 loop is CSASFGGSYHNEQFF. CDR3 nucleotide sequence: TGCAGTGCTAGCTTTGGCGGATCTTATCACAATGAGCAGTTCTTC.

This chain connects TRBV7-2 to TRBJ2-3; D not certain. CDR3 length: 14 amino acids. Looked up from germline, CDR1 is SGHTA and CDR2 is FQGNSA. V lost 2 bases, J lost 6 bases, and 12 bases lay in between. The CDR3 coding sequence is TGTGCCAGCAGCTTAAGCCCCGTCGGGGATACGCAGTATTTT. This encodes CASSLSPVGDTQYF.

This clonotype was recorded at least ten times. The V call is TRBV3-1, the J call TRBJ2-3, with D perhaps being TRBD1 or TRBD2 (5 bases each). This CDR3 region has 16 residues. V dropped 4 bases and J dropped 0 bases, with 14 bases sitting between them. Germline CDR1 is LGHDT and CDR2 is YNNKEL (reference sequence). This chain's CDR3 is CASSPYGAQSTDTQYF. CDR3 nucleotide sequence: TGTGCCAGCAGCCCCTACGGGGCACAGAGCACAGATACGCAGTATTTT.

The chain joins TRBV6-5 to TRBJ2-2; D is unclear. CDR3 length: 12 residues. V was trimmed by 6 bases and J by 9 bases, leaving 11 bases between them. Germline V gene data show CDR1 as MNHEY and CDR2 as SVGAGI. The CDR3 coding sequence is TGTGCCAGCAGCGCCTCTGTCCGGGAGCTGTTTTTT. Translation: CASSASVRELFF.

The chain carries TRBV19 and TRBJ1-1, with D tentatively TRBD1 (5 bases). There are 16 residues in the CDR3. Between the trimmed V and J ends, which lost 4 bases and 0 bases, there was a span of 15 bases. Germline values: CDR1 LNHDA, CDR2 SQIVND (reference sequence). The CDR3 loop is CASSTPGGGMNTEAFF. CDR3 sequence (DNA): TGTGCCAGTAGTACCCCTGGTGGGGGTATGAACACTGAAGCTTTCTTT.

The chain is built from TRBV6-6 and TRBJ2-6; D unresolved. V was trimmed by 0 bases and J by 0 bases, leaving 12 bases between them. This CDR3 contains 18 residues. CDR1 is MNHNY, CDR2 SVGAGI, per germline (reference sequence). The CDR3 loop is CASSYSIGRNSGANVLTF. The DNA of the CDR3 is TGTGCCAGCAGTTACTCGATTGGCAGGAACTCTGGGGCCAACGTCCTGACTTTC.

The genes are TRBV24-1 and TRBJ2-3, with a weak D call TRBD2 (7 bases). Germline V gene data show CDR1 as KGHDR and CDR2 as SFDVKD. This CDR3 region has 15 residues. Trimming removed 6 bases at V and 3 bases at J, with 15 bases between. This chain's CDR3 is CATSPGGAWTDTQYF. CDR3 DNA sequence: TGTGCCACCAGTCCGGGGGGCGCTTGGACAGATACGCAGTATTTT.

This clonotype was detected a few times. The V and J genes are TRBV2 and TRBJ2-2; a possible D gene is TRBD1 (7 bases). V was trimmed by 4 bases and J by 4 bases, leaving 13 bases between them. The CDR3 has 15 amino acids. Germline-derived CDR1 and CDR2 are SNHLY and FYNNEI. The CDR3, as DNA: TGTGCCAGCAGTGCGGAGGGGGCGGGCACCGGGGAGCTGTTTTTT. Translating gives CASSAEGAGTGELFF.

This chain joins TRBV7-2 and TRBJ1-2; 8 bases align to TRBD1. Germline CDR1 reads SGHTA; CDR2 reads FQGNSA. V lost 3 bases, J lost 5 bases, and 5 bases stayed unmatched. The CDR3 totals 14 residues. The CDR3 sequence: CASSFRTGWYGYTF. CDR3 DNA: TGTGCCAGCAGCTTTCGGACAGGGTGGTATGGCTACACCTTC.

The rearrangement uses TRBV2 and TRBJ2-7; D is uncertain. This CDR3 comprises 13 residues. From germline, CDR1 is SNHLY and CDR2 FYNNEI. V was pared by 3 bases and J by 2 bases, with 8 bases between. CDR3 loop: CASSETDPYEQYF. Here the CDR3 DNA reads TGTGCCAGCAGTGAGACGGACCCCTACGAGCAGTACTTC. Complete variable domain (other parts from reference TRBV2 and TRBJ2-7): EPEVTQTPSHQVTQMGQEVILRCVPISNHLYFYWYRQILGQKVEFLVSFYNNEISEKSEIFDDQFSVERPDGSNFTLKIRSTKLEDSAMYFCASSETDPYEQYFGPGTRLTVT.

This clonotype came up many times. The rearrangement uses TRBV2 and TRBJ2-1; no reliable D call. The germline CDR1 and CDR2 sequences are SNHLY and FYNNEI. V was shortened by 1 base and J by 5 bases, with 12 bases between the two germline ends. This CDR3 region has 15 residues. CDR3 region: CASSEGAVPNNEQFF. The CDR3 nucleotides are TGTGCCAGCAGTGAAGGGGCGGTCCCCAACAATGAGCAGTTCTTC.

This clonotype was picked up many times. The CDR3 DNA reads as TGTGCCATCAGTGAGTCGGGACACCAAGAGACCCAGTACTTC. Amino acids: CAISESGHQETQYF. This sequence joins TRBV10-3 and TRBJ2-5; D possibly uses TRBD1 or TRBD2 (5 bases each). Germline V CDR1 and CDR2: ENHRY, SYGVKD. Trimming shortened V by 0 bases and J by 0 bases, and 5 bases separated the two germline ends. This CDR3 region has 14 residues.